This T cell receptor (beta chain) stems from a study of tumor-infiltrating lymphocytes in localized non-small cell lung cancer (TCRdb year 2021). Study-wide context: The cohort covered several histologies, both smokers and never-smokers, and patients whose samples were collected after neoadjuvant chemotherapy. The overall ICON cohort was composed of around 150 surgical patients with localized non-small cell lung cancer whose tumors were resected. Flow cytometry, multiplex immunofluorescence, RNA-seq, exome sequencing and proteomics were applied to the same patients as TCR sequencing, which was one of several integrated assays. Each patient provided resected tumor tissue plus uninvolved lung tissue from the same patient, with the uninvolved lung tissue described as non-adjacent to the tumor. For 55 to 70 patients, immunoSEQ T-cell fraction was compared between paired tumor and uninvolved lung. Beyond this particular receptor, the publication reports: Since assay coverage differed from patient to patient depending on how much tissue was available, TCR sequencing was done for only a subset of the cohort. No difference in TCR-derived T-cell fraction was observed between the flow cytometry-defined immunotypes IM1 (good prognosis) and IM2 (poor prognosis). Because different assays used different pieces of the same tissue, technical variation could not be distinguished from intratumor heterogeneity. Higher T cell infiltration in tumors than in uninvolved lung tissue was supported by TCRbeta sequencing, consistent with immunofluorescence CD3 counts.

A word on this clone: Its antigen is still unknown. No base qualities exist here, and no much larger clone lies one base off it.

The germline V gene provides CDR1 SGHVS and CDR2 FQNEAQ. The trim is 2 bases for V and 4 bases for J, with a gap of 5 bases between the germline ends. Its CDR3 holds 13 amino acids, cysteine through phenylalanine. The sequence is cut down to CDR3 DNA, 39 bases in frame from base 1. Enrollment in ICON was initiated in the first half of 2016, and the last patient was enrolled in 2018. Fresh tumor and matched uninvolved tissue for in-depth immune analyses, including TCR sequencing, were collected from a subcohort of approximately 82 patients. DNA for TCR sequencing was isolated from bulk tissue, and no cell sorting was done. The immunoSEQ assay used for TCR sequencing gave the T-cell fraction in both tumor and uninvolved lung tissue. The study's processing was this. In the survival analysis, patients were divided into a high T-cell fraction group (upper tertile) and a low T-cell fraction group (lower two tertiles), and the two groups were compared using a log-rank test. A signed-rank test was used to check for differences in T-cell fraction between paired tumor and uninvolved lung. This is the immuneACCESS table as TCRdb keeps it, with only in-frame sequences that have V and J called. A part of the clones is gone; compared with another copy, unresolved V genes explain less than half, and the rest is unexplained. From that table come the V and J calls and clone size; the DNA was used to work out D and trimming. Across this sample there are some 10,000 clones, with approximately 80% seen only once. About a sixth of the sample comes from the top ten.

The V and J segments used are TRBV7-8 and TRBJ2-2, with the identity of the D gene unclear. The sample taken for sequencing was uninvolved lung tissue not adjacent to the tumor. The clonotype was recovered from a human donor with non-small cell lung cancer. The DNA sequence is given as TGTGCCAGCAGCTTAAGCGCCACCGGGGAGCTGTTTTTT. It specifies CASSLSATGELFF.